This T cell receptor beta chain was documented in a study of T cell responses to AZD1222 COVID-19 vaccine (dated by TCRdb to 2020 to 2022). Regarding the study in general: AZD1222 recipients given second doses at about 4 weeks or at about 12 weeks were pooled, since spike-specific TCR depth and breadth were not found to differ between the two schedules. A total of approximately 250 trial participants underwent TCR sequencing, of whom about 200 had received two doses of AZD1222 and about 25 had received two doses of the MenACWY control vaccine. Trial participants were enrolled by age into subgroups of 18-55, 56-69 and 70-plus years, and around 150, 28 and 57 TCR-sequenced participants, respectively, were included in these subgroups.

The investigation overall reported the following: Reportedly, almost half of the unique spike-specific TCRs recognized epitopes lying outside the regions that are mutated in the B.1.351 and B.1.1.7 variants. Conclusions about previously exposed vaccinees were limited because only six or seven AZD1222 recipients were SARS-CoV-2 seropositive at baseline. Because no day 14 peak-response samples were available, repertoires were characterized only after the peak T cell response. The 56-69-year group was small, and its depth increase did not reach significance, likely because of low power. After two AZD1222 doses, both the breadth and the depth of spike-specific TCRs were significantly higher than at day 0 and than in MenACWY recipients. CD4 TCRs associated with the vaccine covered the entire spike protein, and the dominant responses were in regions 160-218 and 743-854. Participants were mostly white British and included more females than males, and it was suggested by the authors that clonal diversity may have been underestimated.

Concerning this clone: Its antigen remains undetermined. The sample holds no much larger clone one base away, and base qualities are not on file.

The CDR3 numbers 13 residues from cysteine through phenylalanine. Solely the CDR3 DNA is kept, with 39 bases framed from the first base. The germline V gene (reference sequence) gives CDR1 as GTSNPN and CDR2 as SVGIG. V ends up 0 bases short and J 7 bases short, with an unmatched junction base count of 0. The CDR3 regions of human TCRbeta chains were analyzed by immunosequencing. The original pipeline was this. TCRs in the repertoires were matched against a reference library of SARS-CoV-2-specific TCRs that had been generated with the MIRA antigen-specificity platform. Breadth meant the fraction of unique TCRs that were SARS-CoV-2-associated, whereas depth meant the fraction of total T cells that were SARS-CoV-2-associated. Using the MIRA data, every spike-specific TCR was mapped to the spike region that the TCR reacted to and assigned to either a CD4 or a CD8 class. Log10-transformed breadth and depth values were compared by one-way ANOVA with Sidak's multiple comparisons tests. TCRdb provides this immuneACCESS table in a form limited to in-frame rearrangements. Some clones are lacking; in checked studies, under half of them reflect an unresolved V gene, and why the rest are absent is not known. V, J and clone size derive from that table, while D and trimming were established from the DNA sequence. Here the sample has about 28,000 clones; approximately 78% occur a single time. 5.8% of the sample rests with the top ten.

The time point label of this sample denotes: baseline before first vaccination. Vaccinee samples came from UK trials COV001 and COV002, including a single-blind randomized controlled phase 2/3 trial of AZD1222 (ChAdOx1 nCoV-19) in healthy adults. For TCRbeta chain sequencing, PBMC samples from trial participants were taken at day 0 and at day 28 after the second dose. Recombination joined TRBV30 with TRBJ1-3, with TRBD1 matching 10 junction bases. The material sequenced was peripheral blood, taken on day 0 of AZD1222 vaccination. This receptor was taken from an adult in good health. CDR3 protein: CAWSVTGGNTIYF. The bases read TGTGCCTGGAGTGTGACAGGGGGCAACACCATATATTTT.